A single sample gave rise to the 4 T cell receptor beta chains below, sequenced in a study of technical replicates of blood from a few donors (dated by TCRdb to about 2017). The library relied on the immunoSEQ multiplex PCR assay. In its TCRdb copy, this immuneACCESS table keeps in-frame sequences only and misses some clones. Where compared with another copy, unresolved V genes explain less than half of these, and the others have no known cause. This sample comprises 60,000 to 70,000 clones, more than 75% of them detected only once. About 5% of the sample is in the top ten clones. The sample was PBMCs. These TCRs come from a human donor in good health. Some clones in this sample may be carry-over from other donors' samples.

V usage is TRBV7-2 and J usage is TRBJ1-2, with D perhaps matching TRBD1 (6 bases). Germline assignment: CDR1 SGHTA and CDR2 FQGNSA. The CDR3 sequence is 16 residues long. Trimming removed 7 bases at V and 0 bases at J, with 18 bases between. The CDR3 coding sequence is TGTGCCAGCACCCCTGAGGGGGTCAGACCTAACTATGGCTACACCTTC. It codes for CASTPEGVRPNYGYTF.

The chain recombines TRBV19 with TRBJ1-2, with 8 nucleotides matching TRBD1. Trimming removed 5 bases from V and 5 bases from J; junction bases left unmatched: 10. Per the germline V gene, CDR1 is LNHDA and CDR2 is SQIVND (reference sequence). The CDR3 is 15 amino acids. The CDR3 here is CASSPSRTGRYGYTF. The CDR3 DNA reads TGTGCCAGTAGTCCATCCCGGACAGGGAGGTATGGCTACACCTTC. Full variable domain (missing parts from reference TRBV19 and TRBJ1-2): DGGITQSPKYLFRKEGQNVTLSCEQNLNHDAMYWYRQDPGQGLRLIYYSQIVNDFQKGDIAEGYSVSREKKESFPLTVTSAQKNPTAFYLCASSPSRTGRYGYTFGSGTRLTVV.

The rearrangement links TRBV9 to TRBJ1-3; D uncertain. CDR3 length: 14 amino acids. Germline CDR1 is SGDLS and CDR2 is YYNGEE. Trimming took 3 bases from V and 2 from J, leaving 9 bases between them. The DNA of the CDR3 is TGTGCCAGCAGCGATAAGGGAGCTGGAAACACCATATATTTT. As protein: CASSDKGAGNTIYF.

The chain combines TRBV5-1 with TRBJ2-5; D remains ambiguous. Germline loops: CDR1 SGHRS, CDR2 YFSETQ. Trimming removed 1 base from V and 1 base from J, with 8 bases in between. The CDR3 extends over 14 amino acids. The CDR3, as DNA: TGCGCCAGCAGCTTGTTGACTGCCCAAGAGACCCAGTACTTC. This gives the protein CASSLLTAQETQYF.